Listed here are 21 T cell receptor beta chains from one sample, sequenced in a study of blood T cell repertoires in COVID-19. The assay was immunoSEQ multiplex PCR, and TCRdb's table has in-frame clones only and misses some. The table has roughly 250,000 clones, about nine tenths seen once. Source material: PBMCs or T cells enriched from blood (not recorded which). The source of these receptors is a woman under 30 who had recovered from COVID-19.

The CDR3 sequence is CASSDGWATDTQYF. In DNA, the CDR3 is TGCGCCAGCAGCGACGGTTGGGCCACAGATACGCAGTATTTT. The chain combines TRBV5-1 with TRBJ2-3; D is ambiguous. This CDR3 has 14 residues. Per germline, CDR1 SGHRS and CDR2 YFSETQ. V dropped 4 bases and J dropped 2 bases, with 11 bases sitting between them.

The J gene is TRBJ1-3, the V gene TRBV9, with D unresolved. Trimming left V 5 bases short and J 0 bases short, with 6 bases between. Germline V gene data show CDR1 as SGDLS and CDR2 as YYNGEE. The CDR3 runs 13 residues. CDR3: CASSHNSGNTIYF. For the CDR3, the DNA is TGTGCCAGCAGTCACAACTCTGGAAACACCATATATTTT.

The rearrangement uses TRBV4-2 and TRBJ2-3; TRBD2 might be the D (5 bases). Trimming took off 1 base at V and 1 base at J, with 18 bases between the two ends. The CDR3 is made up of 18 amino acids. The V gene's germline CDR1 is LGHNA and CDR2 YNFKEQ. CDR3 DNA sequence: TGTGCCAGCAGCCAAGCCCTGAGCGGAAATCCTCGCACAGATACGCAGTATTTT. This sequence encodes CASSQALSGNPRTDTQYF.

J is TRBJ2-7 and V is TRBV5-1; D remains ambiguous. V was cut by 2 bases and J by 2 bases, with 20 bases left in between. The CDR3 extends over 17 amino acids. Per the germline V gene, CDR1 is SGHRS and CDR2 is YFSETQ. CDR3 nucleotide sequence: TGCGCCAGCAGCTTAGGCTCCGACACCTTGTCGACCTACGAGCAGTACTTC. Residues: CASSLGSDTLSTYEQYF.

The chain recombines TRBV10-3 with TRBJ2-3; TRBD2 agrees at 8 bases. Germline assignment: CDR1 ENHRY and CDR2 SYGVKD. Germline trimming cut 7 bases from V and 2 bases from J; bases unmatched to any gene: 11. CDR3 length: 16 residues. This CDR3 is CAITITAGANTDTQYF. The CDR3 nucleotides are TGTGCCATCACCATAACAGCGGGAGCCAACACAGATACGCAGTATTTT.

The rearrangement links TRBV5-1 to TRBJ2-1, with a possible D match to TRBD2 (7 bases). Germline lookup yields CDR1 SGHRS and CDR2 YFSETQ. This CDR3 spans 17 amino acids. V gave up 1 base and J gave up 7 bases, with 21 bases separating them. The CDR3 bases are TGCGCCAGCAGCTTGCCAGTCCTCGCCGGGGGGCCGAATGAGCAGTTCTTC. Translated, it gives CASSLPVLAGGPNEQFF.

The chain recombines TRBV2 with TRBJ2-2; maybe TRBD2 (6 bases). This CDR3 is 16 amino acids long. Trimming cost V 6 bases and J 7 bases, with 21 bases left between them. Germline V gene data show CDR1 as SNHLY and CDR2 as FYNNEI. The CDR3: CASRGYRGGINGELFF. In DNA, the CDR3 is TGTGCCAGCAGGGGGTATCGGGGCGGGATAAACGGGGAGCTGTTTTTT.

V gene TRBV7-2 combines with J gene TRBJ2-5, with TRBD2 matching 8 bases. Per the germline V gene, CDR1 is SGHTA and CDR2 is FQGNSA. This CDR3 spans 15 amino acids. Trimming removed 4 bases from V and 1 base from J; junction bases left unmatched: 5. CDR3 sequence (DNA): TGTGCCAGCAGCTCATCCGGGACTAGCCAAGAGACCCAGTACTTC. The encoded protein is CASSSSGTSQETQYF.

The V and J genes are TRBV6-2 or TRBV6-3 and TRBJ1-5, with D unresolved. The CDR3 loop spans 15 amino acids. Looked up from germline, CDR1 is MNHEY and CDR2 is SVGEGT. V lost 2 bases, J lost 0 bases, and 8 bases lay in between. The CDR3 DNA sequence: TGTGCCAGCAGTTACACGGGGAATAGCAATCAGCCCCAGCATTTT. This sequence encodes CASSYTGNSNQPQHF.

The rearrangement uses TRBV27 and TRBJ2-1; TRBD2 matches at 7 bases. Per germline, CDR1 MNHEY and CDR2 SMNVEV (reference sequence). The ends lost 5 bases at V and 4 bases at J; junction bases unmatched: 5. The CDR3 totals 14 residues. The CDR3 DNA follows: TGTGCCAGCAGTGGGGGAGCGGGATACAATGAGCAGTTCTTC. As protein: CASSGGAGYNEQFF.

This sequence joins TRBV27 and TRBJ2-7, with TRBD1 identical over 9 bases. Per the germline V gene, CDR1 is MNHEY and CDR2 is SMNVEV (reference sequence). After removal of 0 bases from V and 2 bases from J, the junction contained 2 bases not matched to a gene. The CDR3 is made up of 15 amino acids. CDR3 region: CASSLSGQGPYEQYF. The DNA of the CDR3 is TGTGCCAGCAGTTTATCGGGACAGGGCCCCTACGAGCAGTACTTC.

The DNA for the CDR3 is TGTGCCAGCAGCAAAGCGACCGGGACAGGGGGCAACTCCAATGAGCAGTTCTTC. Translating gives CASSKATGTGGNSNEQFF. The chain joins TRBV21-1 to TRBJ2-1; the table gives TRBD1 as D, unverified against the DNA. TRBV21-1 is an annotated pseudogene. This CDR3 contains 18 residues.

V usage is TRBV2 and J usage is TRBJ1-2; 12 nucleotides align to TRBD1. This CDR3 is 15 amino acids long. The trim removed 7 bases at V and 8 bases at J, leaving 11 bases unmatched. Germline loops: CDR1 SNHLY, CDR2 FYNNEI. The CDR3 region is CASTVRGQGAKGYTF. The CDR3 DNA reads TGTGCCAGCACCGTTAGGGGACAGGGGGCTAAAGGCTACACCTTC.

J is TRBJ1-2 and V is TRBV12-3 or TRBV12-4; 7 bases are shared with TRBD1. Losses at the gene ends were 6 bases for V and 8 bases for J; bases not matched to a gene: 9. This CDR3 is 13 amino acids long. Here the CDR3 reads CASSKTTGAGYTF. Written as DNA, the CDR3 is TGTGCCAGCAGCAAAACAACAGGGGCCGGCTACACCTTC.

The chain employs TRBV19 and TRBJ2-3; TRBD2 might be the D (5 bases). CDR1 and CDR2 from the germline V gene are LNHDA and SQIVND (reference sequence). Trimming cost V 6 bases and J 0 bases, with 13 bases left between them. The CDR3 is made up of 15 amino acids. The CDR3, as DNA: TGTGCCAGTAGGCGTGCGGGCCTAAGCACAGATACGCAGTATTTT. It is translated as CASRRAGLSTDTQYF. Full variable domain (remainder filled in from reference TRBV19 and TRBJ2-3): DGGITQSPKYLFRKEGQNVTLSCEQNLNHDAMYWYRQDPGQGLRLIYYSQIVNDFQKGDIAEGYSVSREKKESFPLTVTSAQKNPTAFYLCASRRAGLSTDTQYFGPGTRLTVL.

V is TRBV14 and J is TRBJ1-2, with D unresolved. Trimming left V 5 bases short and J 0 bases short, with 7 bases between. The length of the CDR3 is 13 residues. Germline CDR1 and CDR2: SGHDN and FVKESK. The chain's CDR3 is CASSIDTNYGYTF. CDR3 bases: TGTGCCAGCAGCATTGACACTAACTATGGCTACACCTTC.

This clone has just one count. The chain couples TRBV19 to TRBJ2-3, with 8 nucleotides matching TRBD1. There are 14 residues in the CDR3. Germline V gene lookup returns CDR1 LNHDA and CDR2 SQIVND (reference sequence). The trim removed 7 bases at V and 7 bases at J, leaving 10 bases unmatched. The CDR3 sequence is CASTMAGGVYTQYF. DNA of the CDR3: TGTGCCAGTACAATGGCAGGGGGCGTTTATACGCAGTATTTT. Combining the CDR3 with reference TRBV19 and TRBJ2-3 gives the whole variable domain DGGITQSPKYLFRKEGQNVTLSCEQNLNHDAMYWYRQDPGQGLRLIYYSQIVNDFQKGDIAEGYSVSREKKESFPLTVTSAQKNPTAFYLCASTMAGGVYTQYFGPGTRLTVL.

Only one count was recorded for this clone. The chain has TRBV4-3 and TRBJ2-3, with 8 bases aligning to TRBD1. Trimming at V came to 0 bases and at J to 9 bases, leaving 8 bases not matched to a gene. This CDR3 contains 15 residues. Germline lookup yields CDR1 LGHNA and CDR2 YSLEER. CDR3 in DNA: TGCGCCAGCAGCCAAGATTGGACAGGGCGGTTGACGCAGTATTTT. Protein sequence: CASSQDWTGRLTQYF.

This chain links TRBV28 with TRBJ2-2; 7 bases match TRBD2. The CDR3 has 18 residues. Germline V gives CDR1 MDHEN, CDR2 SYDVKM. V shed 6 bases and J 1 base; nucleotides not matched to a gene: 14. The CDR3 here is CASSPRGGFVLNTGELFF. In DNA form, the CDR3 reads TGTGCCAGCAGCCCTAGGGGAGGGTTCGTCCTGAACACCGGGGAGCTGTTTTTT.

The CDR3 reads CASSDPVRGVGYTF. The CDR3, as DNA: TGTGCCAGCAGTGACCCGGTCCGGGGAGTCGGCTACACCTTC. V usage is TRBV6-4 and J usage is TRBJ1-2; D is undetermined. With 2 bases removed from V and 8 bases from J, the gap between germline ends came to 15 bases. The CDR3 is made up of 14 amino acids. The germline CDR1 and CDR2 sequences are MRHNA and SNTAGT.

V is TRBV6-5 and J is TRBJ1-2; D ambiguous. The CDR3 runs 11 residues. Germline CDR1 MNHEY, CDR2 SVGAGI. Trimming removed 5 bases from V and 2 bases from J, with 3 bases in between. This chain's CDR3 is CASSQNYGYTF. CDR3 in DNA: TGTGCCAGCAGTCAAAACTATGGCTACACCTTC.